This T cell receptor beta chain emerged from a study of human T cells and chemical hapten exposure. On the study more broadly: A roughly 2 cm by roughly 2 cm inner upper arm patch received 2% DPC for sensitization. Each patient's scalp received weekly diphenylcyclopropenone throughout the approximately 25-week study.

Time point denoted: pre-sensitization, week 0. Treatment described: therapeutic diphenylcyclopropenone sensitization with weekly scalp DPC. Deletions cut 7 bases from V and 2 bases from J, with 12 bases between. Germline V CDR1 and CDR2: MNHEY, SVGAGI. The CDR3 loop spans 13 amino acids. Single cDNA molecules in the library carried unique molecular identifiers attached during preparation. Using its own MiXCR run on the RACE reads, TCRdb lists one record per CDR3 protein. The repertoire has about 260,000 distinct CDR3 sequences, 8.6% of them found once; the top ten carry roughly 2.5%. Sample: whole blood, taken in connection with sensitization to the hapten diphenylcyclopropenone (DPC). The source of this sequence is a woman aged 40 to 50 with alopecia areata. Some clones in this sample may be carry-over from other donors' samples. V usage is TRBV6-5 and J usage is TRBJ2-7; the D gene is possibly TRBD2 (5 bases). Here the CDR3 reads CASTPAEAYEQYF. In nucleotides, the CDR3 is TGTGCCAGCACCCCGGCGGAGGCCTACGAGCAGTACTTC.